A single sample is the source of the 16 T cell receptor beta chains below, sequenced in a study of vaccination effects on CD4 cells after COVID-19. Which antigens these TCRs recognize remains unknown. ViraFEST used viral peptide pools to expand antigen-specific CD4+ T cells before sequencing. Subsequent to ten to eleven days of culture, CD4+ T cells were isolated. In the vaccine recipients, nucleocapsid antibodies were negative and there was no prior SARS-CoV-2 infection. Clones were read by immunoSEQ multiplex PCR, and TCRdb kept only the in-frame ones, dropping some. Here the sample spans about 54,000 clones, roughly 76% being singletons. The input for sequencing was CD4+ T cells from PBMCs cultured with SARS-CoV-2 spike peptides, taken before COVID-19 vaccination. All receptors come from a human donor who received a COVID-19 vaccine.

This clone ranks as medium-sized. Other DNA sequences in the sample encode the same CDR3. V gene TRBV9 combines with J gene TRBJ1-3, with D uncertain. CDR3 length: 13 residues. CDR1 SGDLS and CDR2 YYNGEE come from the germline V gene. The V and J ends lost 0 bases and 4 bases respectively, with 5 bases between them. The CDR3 DNA reads TGTGCCAGCAGCGTAGGAGACGGAAACACCATATATTTT. Translation gives CASSVGDGNTIYF.

The V and J genes are TRBV7-9 and TRBJ1-3, with D possibly matching TRBD1 (5 bases). V dropped 6 bases and J dropped 0 bases, with 9 bases sitting between them. The CDR3 is 14 amino acids. In germline, CDR1 is SEHNR, CDR2 FQNEAQ (reference sequence). The CDR3 sequence: CASRAGISGNTIYF. The CDR3 nucleotides read TGTGCCAGCAGAGCAGGGATCTCTGGAAACACCATATATTTT.

V gene TRBV9 combines with J gene TRBJ2-7; no reliable D call. Trimming removed 0 bases at V and 6 bases at J, with 10 bases between. This CDR3 spans 13 amino acids. Germline V gene lookup returns CDR1 SGDLS and CDR2 YYNGEE. CDR3 DNA sequence: TGTGCCAGCAGCGTAGATCTGGGCCCCGAGCAGTACTTC. Residues: CASSVDLGPEQYF.

The chain recombines TRBV18 with TRBJ2-3, with 9 bases identical to TRBD1. The ends lost 2 bases at V and 4 bases at J; junction bases unmatched: 7. CDR3 length: 16 residues. Germline V gives CDR1 KGHSH, CDR2 LQKENI. DNA for the CDR3: TGTGCCAGCTCACCAAATACAGGGGGCTTCGCAGATACGCAGTATTTT. It codes for CASSPNTGGFADTQYF.

The CDR3, as DNA: TGTGCCAGCAGCATGGACAGTAACTATGGCTACACCTTC. Translation gives CASSMDSNYGYTF. The chain employs TRBV5-4 and TRBJ1-2; D is possibly TRBD1 (6 bases). Germline-derived CDR1 and CDR2 are SGHNT and YYREEE (reference sequence). V was clipped by 4 bases and J by 1 base, with 8 bases between them. The CDR3 spans 13 residues.

The V gene is TRBV19, the J gene TRBJ2-3, with 8 bases matching TRBD1. J gave up 0 bases and V 5 bases, and 10 bases lay outside the gene matches. The CDR3 runs to 17 residues. CDR1 LNHDA and CDR2 SQIVND come from the germline V gene (reference sequence). The chain's CDR3 is CASSLDQTGASTDTQYF. Here the CDR3 DNA reads TGTGCCAGTAGTCTCGACCAGACAGGGGCGAGCACAGATACGCAGTATTTT.

This chain links TRBV6-5 with TRBJ2-3; D unclear. The CDR3 consists of 15 residues. The V end was cut by 0 bases, the J end by 3 bases, with 10 bases between. Germline V CDR1 and CDR2: MNHEY, SVGAGI. The DNA of the CDR3 is TGTGCCAGCAGTTACTCCCCCACGCGGACAGATACGCAGTATTTT. This translates into CASSYSPTRTDTQYF.

This clone has only a few counts. The chain employs TRBV18 and TRBJ1-1; no reliable D call. The CDR3 runs 16 residues. Germline-derived CDR1 and CDR2 are KGHSH and LQKENI. Trimming stripped 2 bases from V and 2 bases from J, with 15 bases between. As DNA, the CDR3 is TGTGCCAGCTCACCAAAGGGAACAGTTACAAACACTGAAGCTTTCTTT. It encodes CASSPKGTVTNTEAFF.

This clone was found many times. This chain uses TRBV30 with TRBJ1-2; the D gene is possibly TRBD1 (6 bases). CDR1 GTSNPN and CDR2 SVGIG come from the germline V gene (reference sequence). CDR3 length: 10 amino acids. The V end was cut by 8 bases, the J end by 8 bases, with 12 bases between. The CDR3 loop reads CALGAGGYTF. The DNA of the CDR3 is TGTGCCCTGGGGGCGGGAGGCTACACCTTC.

This clone showed up just once. This chain joins TRBV27 and TRBJ1-5; 9 bases agree with TRBD1. V lost 5 bases and J lost 4; bases outside the gene matches: 3. Germline CDR1 reads MNHEY; CDR2 reads SMNVEV (reference sequence). This CDR3 spans 14 amino acids. The CDR3 region has the DNA TGTGCCAGCAGTGGGACAGGGAGGAATCAGCCCCAGCATTTT. It specifies CASSGTGRNQPQHF.

Written as DNA, the CDR3 is TGTGCCAGCAGCACACGGGCCTCTGGGGCCAACGTCCTGACTTTC. This codes for CASSTRASGANVLTF. The rearrangement joins TRBV5-4 to TRBJ2-6, with no clear D. The CDR3 loop spans 15 amino acids. Deletions cut 4 bases from V and 0 bases from J, with 8 bases between. Per the germline V gene, CDR1 is SGHNT and CDR2 is YYREEE (reference sequence).

V is TRBV5-5 and J is TRBJ2-7; D might be TRBD2 (5 bases). The CDR3 extends over 16 amino acids. With 0 bases removed from V and 2 bases from J, the gap between germline ends came to 15 bases. From germline, CDR1 is SGHKS and CDR2 YYEKEE (reference sequence). CDR3 in DNA: TGTGCCAGCAGCTTGGTTCCCGGGAAAGTGGCCTACGAGCAGTACTTC. Its protein is CASSLVPGKVAYEQYF.

CDR3 sequence (DNA): TGTGCCAGCAGTGGATGGCCGGGGACTGAAGCTTTCTTT. Translation: CASSGWPGTEAFF. V usage is TRBV27 and J usage is TRBJ1-1; the D is unclear. The CDR3 consists of 13 residues. V shed 5 bases and J shed 5 bases, with 12 bases lying between them. Germline assignment: CDR1 MNHEY and CDR2 SMNVEV (reference sequence).

The CDR3 protein is CASSRDSPGNTIYF. CDR3 bases: TGCGCCAGCAGCCGGGACAGCCCTGGAAACACCATATATTTT. The chain has TRBV4-3 and TRBJ1-3, with 7 bases aligning to TRBD1. Germline CDR1 is LGHNA and CDR2 is YSLEER. V trimming: 4 bases; J trimming: 2 bases; junction bases outside the gene matches: 2. The length of the CDR3 is 14 residues.

V is TRBV4-1 and J is TRBJ2-1, with TRBD2 matching over 7 bases. Germline V CDR1 and CDR2: MGHRA, YSYEKL. The CDR3 totals 16 residues. Losses at the gene ends were 4 bases for V and 9 bases for J; bases not matched to a gene: 15. The CDR3 DNA reads as TGCGCCAGCAGCCGAGCGGGACGGCGGCCCTCGGGTGAGCAGTTCTTC. Translating gives CASSRAGRRPSGEQFF.

This clone is a singleton in its sample. The genes are TRBV28 and TRBJ2-5; 8 bases are a match to TRBD1. The CDR3 length is 16 residues. Looked up from germline, CDR1 is MDHEN and CDR2 is SYDVKM. Germline trimming cut 2 bases from V and 5 bases from J; bases unmatched to any gene: 10. The CDR3 nucleotides are TGTGCCAGCAGTTTACGGCAGGGGGCGGCGCGTGAGACCCAGTACTTC. Translated: CASSLRQGAARETQYF.